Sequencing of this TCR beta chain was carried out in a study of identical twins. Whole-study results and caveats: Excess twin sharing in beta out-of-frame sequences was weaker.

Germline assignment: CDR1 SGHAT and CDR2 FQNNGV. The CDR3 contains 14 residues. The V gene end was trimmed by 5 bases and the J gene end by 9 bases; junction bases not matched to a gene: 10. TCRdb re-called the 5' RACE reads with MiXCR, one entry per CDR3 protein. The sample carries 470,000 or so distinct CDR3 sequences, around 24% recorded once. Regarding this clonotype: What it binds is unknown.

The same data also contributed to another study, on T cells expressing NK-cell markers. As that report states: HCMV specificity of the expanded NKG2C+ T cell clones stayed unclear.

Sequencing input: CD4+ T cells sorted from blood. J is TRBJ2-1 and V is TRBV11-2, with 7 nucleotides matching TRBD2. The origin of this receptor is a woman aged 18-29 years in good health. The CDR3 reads CASSPWTSSVEQFF. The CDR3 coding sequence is TGTGCCAGCAGCCCCTGGACTAGTTCCGTTGAGCAGTTCTTC.